What follows describes a single TCR beta chain. The target of this receptor is not known. Base qualities are not recorded, but no much larger clone differs from it by a single base. The data derive from a study of blood T cell repertoires in COVID-19 (dated by TCRdb to 2018 to 2020). For context, the study as a whole: Collaborator samples came from the United States, Italy and Spain and covered acute and convalescent phases of COVID-19. The material from the prospective study consisted of cDNA or gDNA derived from T cells, B-cell-depleted T cells, or PBMCs. The dataset comprised deeply sampled blood TCRbeta repertoires from subjects exposed to, actively infected with, or recovered from COVID-19. The repertoires were made available in a free public database intended to serve as a resource for research on the immune response to SARS-CoV-2. Samples came from the ongoing ImmuneRACE study (first 160 participants) plus 1,254 subjects from 6 global collaborators. A de-identified subject ID, COVID-19 status, age in years and sex were almost always included in the sample metadata. Where HLA class I and class II types were available, the types were taken from metadata supplied by the sample provider, not from assay-based typing.

Whole blood was collected in K2EDTA tubes by collaborating institutions according to the institutions' own protocols. For TCRbeta analysis, collaborator samples were shipped as frozen whole blood, as isolated PBMCs, or as DNA extracted from either sample type. After removal of 6 bases from V and 7 bases from J, the junction retains 4 bases not matched to a gene. Including cysteine and phenylalanine, the CDR3 has 14 amino acids. The sequence is cut down to CDR3 DNA, 42 bases in frame from base 1. Looking up the germline V gene yields CDR1 MNHEY and CDR2 SVGAGI. Broad study findings and their caveats: How much clinical and demographic metadata was included differed by source and by participant, and the metadata was provided uncurated.

TCRbeta CDR3 regions were amplified from genomic DNA by means of the immunoSEQ Assay, a bias-controlled multiplex PCR. The paper's data handling went like this. The number of nucleated cells in each sample was estimated by amplification of reference gene primers within the assay. Sequence reads were collapsed and filtered to measure the absolute abundance of every unique TCRbeta CDR3 rearrangement. For each sample, productive Simpson clonality was calculated as the square root of Simpson's diversity index across productive rearrangements. TCRdb limited this immuneACCESS table to in-frame rearrangements with V and J called. A share of clones is missing; checked studies link under half to unresolved V genes, and the rest is unexplained. V, J and clone size reflect that table, while D and trimming were determined from the DNA. The sample table contains more than 400,000 clones; only one count was recorded for 80% to 90% of them. Together, the top ten hold about 3% of the sample.

Input material: peripheral blood. Rearrangement joined TRBV6-5 to TRBJ1-6, with 9 middle bases fitting TRBD1. This receptor was obtained from a human donor in a cohort sampled during active COVID-19. The CDR3 protein is CASRDRGSNSPLHF. The DNA is TGTGCCAGCAGAGACAGGGGGTCGAATTCACCCCTCCACTTT.